A single sample gave rise to the 26 T cell receptor beta chains below, sequenced in a study of blood T cell repertoires in COVID-19 (TCRdb year 2020). The library came from the immunoSEQ multiplex PCR assay. TCRdb mirrors the immuneACCESS table, restricted to in-frame sequences. Some clones are absent from its copies; in checked studies, under half trace to an unresolved V gene, and the reason for the others is unknown. The sample table shows some 100,000 clones, and 80% are seen once. Roughly a third of the sample comes from the top ten. The sample comprised peripheral blood. These receptors were taken from a man in his sixties or seventies with active or convalescent COVID-19.

The CDR3: CASSARDKYTDTQYF. CDR3 sequence (DNA): TGTGCCAGCAGCGCCCGGGACAAGTACACAGATACGCAGTATTTT. The chain recombines TRBV5-4 with TRBJ2-3; a weak D match, TRBD1 (6 bases). Trimming left V 4 bases short and J 2 bases short, with 14 bases between. Per germline, CDR1 SGHNT and CDR2 YYREEE (reference sequence). CDR3 length: 15 residues. The variable domain in full, completed from reference TRBV5-4 and TRBJ2-3, reads ETGVTQSPTHLIKTRGQQVTLRCSSQSGHNTVSWYQQALGQGPQFIFQYYREEENGRGNFPPRFSGLQFPNYSSELNVNALELDDSALYLCASSARDKYTDTQYFGPGTRLTVL.

The chain uses TRBV12-5 and TRBJ2-7, with a possible D match to TRBD1 (5 bases). V was trimmed by 1 base and J by 2 bases, leaving 15 bases between them. Germline assignment: CDR1 LGHNT and CDR2 FRNRAP. The CDR3 spans 16 residues. CDR3 sequence reads: CASGLGPLQEPYEQYF. The CDR3 coding sequence is TGTGCTAGTGGTTTGGGGCCCCTACAGGAACCCTACGAGCAGTACTTC.

The V call is TRBV25-1, the J call TRBJ1-6; weak D call: TRBD1 (6 bases). The CDR3 totals 16 residues. V shed 1 base and J shed 2 bases, with 9 bases lying between them. The V gene's germline CDR1 is MGHDK and CDR2 SYGVNS. CDR3 protein: CASSESGGPYNSPLHF. The CDR3 nucleotides are TGTGCCAGCAGTGAATCGGGGGGCCCCTATAATTCACCCCTCCACTTT.

The chain is built from TRBV7-2 and TRBJ2-5, with 8 bases fitting TRBD1. The CDR3 is 17 residues long. After removal of 1 base from V and 5 bases from J, the junction contained 12 bases not matched to a gene. From germline, CDR1 is SGHTA and CDR2 FQGNSA. The CDR3 loop reads CASSLGVSAGGEETQYF. CDR3 sequence (DNA): TGTGCCAGCAGCTTAGGGGTTTCGGCAGGGGGCGAGGAGACCCAGTACTTC. Looking up the rest from reference TRBV7-2 and TRBJ2-5 gives the full variable domain: GAGVSQSPSNKVTEKGKDVELRCDPISGHTALYWYRQSLGQGLEFLIYFQGNSAPDKSGLPSDRFSAERTGGSVSTLTIQRTQQEDSAVYLCASSLGVSAGGEETQYFGPGTRLLVL.

V is TRBV7-9 and J is TRBJ1-1, with D perhaps matching TRBD1 (6 bases). The V and J ends lost 6 bases and 3 bases respectively, with 14 bases between them. There are 14 residues in the CDR3. CDR1 SEHNR and CDR2 FQNEAQ come from the germline V gene (reference sequence). Here the CDR3 reads CASRFDRSDTEAFF. In nucleotides, the CDR3 is TGTGCCAGCAGATTTGACAGGTCGGACACTGAAGCTTTCTTT. Combining the CDR3 with reference TRBV7-9 and TRBJ1-1 gives the whole variable domain DTGVSQNPRHKITKRGQNVTFRCDPISEHNRLYWYRQTLGQGPEFLTYFQNEAQLEKSRLLSDRFSAERPKGSFSTLEIQRTEQGDSAMYLCASRFDRSDTEAFFGQGTRLTVV.

The chain has TRBV20-1 and TRBJ1-5; D not certain. Germline V gene lookup returns CDR1 DFQATT and CDR2 SNEGSKA (reference sequence). The CDR3 contains 13 residues. V gave up 3 bases and J gave up 4 bases, with 10 bases separating them. CDR3: CSASRPGNQPQHF. As DNA, the CDR3 is TGCAGTGCTAGTCGACCGGGGAATCAGCCCCAGCATTTT.

Comments on this clone: This same CDR3 is encoded by further DNA sequences in the sample. V and J are TRBV24-1 and TRBJ2-2; D call uncertain. Per the germline V gene, CDR1 is KGHDR and CDR2 is SFDVKD. The CDR3 covers 14 residues. Trimming left V 1 base short and J 4 bases short, with 6 bases between. The CDR3 DNA sequence: TGTGCCACCAGTGATTTCGGGTCCACCGGGGAGCTGTTTTTT. Translating gives CATSDFGSTGELFF.

The V gene is TRBV2, the J gene TRBJ1-2; possibly TRBD1 for D (6 bases). Germline CDR1 reads SNHLY; CDR2 reads FYNNEI. With 4 bases removed from V and 0 bases from J, the gap between germline ends came to 9 bases. The CDR3 has 14 amino acids. In nucleotides, the CDR3 is TGTGCCAGCAGTGCGGACAGCTCTAACTATGGCTACACCTTC. Encoded protein: CASSADSSNYGYTF.

V and J are TRBV5-4 and TRBJ2-5; 10 positions agree with TRBD2. CDR1 is SGHNT, CDR2 YYREEE, per germline (reference sequence). The V and J ends lost 1 base and 1 base, in that order; junction bases with no gene match: 4. The CDR3 runs 16 residues. CDR3 nucleotides: TGTGCCAGCAGCTTGTCGGCTAGCGGGGGCCAAGAGACCCAGTACTTC. Residues: CASSLSASGGQETQYF.

The chain has TRBV7-8 and TRBJ2-7, with D possibly matching TRBD1 (5 bases). V gave up 5 bases and J gave up 2 bases, with 13 bases separating them. CDR3 length: 14 residues. The germline V gene has CDR1 SGHVS and CDR2 FQNEAQ. The CDR3 here is CASSPSTVAYEQYF. The CDR3 bases are TGTGCCAGCAGCCCATCGACAGTAGCCTACGAGCAGTACTTC.

The CDR3 spells CASSSSGTSYNEQFF. DNA of the CDR3: TGTGCCAGCAGCTCCAGCGGGACCTCCTACAATGAGCAGTTCTTC. This chain links TRBV7-3 with TRBJ2-1; TRBD2 matches 7 bases. The ends lost 4 bases at V and 0 bases at J; junction bases unmatched: 3. This CDR3 contains 15 residues. Germline assignment: CDR1 SGHTA and CDR2 FQGTGA.

V and J are TRBV29-1 and TRBJ2-7; the D gene is possibly TRBD2 (6 bases). Germline-derived CDR1 and CDR2 are SQVTM and ANQGSEA. This CDR3 comprises 15 residues. V lost 0 bases, J lost 2 bases, and 14 bases lay in between. CDR3 in amino acids: CSVEDRDRGTYEQYF. The CDR3 nucleotides read TGCAGCGTTGAAGATCGGGACCGGGGGACCTACGAGCAGTACTTC.

The chain is built from TRBV12-3 or TRBV12-4 and TRBJ2-5; TRBD2 is a possible D gene (6 bases). This CDR3 spans 13 amino acids. V shed 3 bases and J shed 7 bases, with 12 bases lying between them. Here the CDR3 DNA reads TGTGCCAGCAGTTTTACCTCCGGGGGGACCCAGTACTTC. Its translation is CASSFTSGGTQYF.

The V call is TRBV5-1, the J call TRBJ2-3; 7 bases map to TRBD2. Germline values: CDR1 SGHRS, CDR2 YFSETQ. CDR3 length equals 19 residues. Trimming cost V 0 bases and J 6 bases; bases outside gene matches: 19. CDR3 DNA: TGCGCCAGCAGCTTGGAGCTGTTCGGCGGGGGAAACGGGGTGGATACGCAGTATTTT. As protein: CASSLELFGGGNGVDTQYF.

The chain recombines TRBV6-1 with TRBJ1-4; D gene uncertain. Trimming took off 2 bases at V and 5 bases at J, with 6 bases between the two ends. This CDR3 is 13 amino acids long. The germline gives CDR1 MNHNS, CDR2 SASEGT. The chain's CDR3 is CASSERRNEKLFF. DNA of the CDR3: TGTGCCAGCAGTGAACGCCGGAATGAAAAACTGTTTTTT.

For the CDR3, the DNA is TGTGCCAGCCTTTACCGGCGGGAGCGAACAGATACGCAGTATTTT. Protein product: CASLYRRERTDTQYF. J is TRBJ2-3 and V is TRBV6-4, with 7 bases that match TRBD2. CDR3 size: 15 residues. Germline V gives CDR1 MRHNA, CDR2 SNTAGT. Trimming removed 8 bases from V and 3 bases from J; junction bases left unmatched: 11.

The chain employs TRBV2 and TRBJ2-7; TRBD1 might be the D (6 bases). CDR3 length: 12 residues. CDR1 is SNHLY and CDR2 is FYNNEI in the germline V gene. Trimming removed 7 bases from V and 3 bases from J, with 10 bases in between. In nucleotides, the CDR3 is TGTGCCAGCAATTTGGACAGCTACGAGCAGTACTTC. Translated, it gives CASNLDSYEQYF.

The chain couples TRBV27 to TRBJ2-7, with TRBD1 identical over 8 bases. From germline, CDR1 is MNHEY and CDR2 SMNVEV (reference sequence). CDR3 length: 17 residues. V shed 2 bases and J 2 bases; nucleotides not matched to a gene: 11. CDR3 region: CASSLGLGTGHTYEQYF. The CDR3 DNA reads as TGTGCCAGCAGTTTAGGTCTGGGGACAGGCCATACCTACGAGCAGTACTTC.

The chain employs TRBV5-1 and TRBJ2-5; possibly TRBD2 for D (5 bases). Trimming removed 0 bases from V and 7 bases from J, with 19 bases in between. CDR3 length: 16 amino acids. Germline V gene data show CDR1 as SGHRS and CDR2 as YFSETQ. In DNA form, the CDR3 reads TGCGCCAGCAGCTTGGTACCTATGGGGAGTGTAGTGACCCAGTACTTC. It is translated as CASSLVPMGSVVTQYF.

This clone has only a few counts. The CDR3: CASSVGWPNTGELFF. In DNA, the CDR3 is TGTGCCAGCAGCGTAGGGTGGCCAAACACCGGGGAGCTGTTTTTT. The rearrangement joins TRBV9 to TRBJ2-2; D call uncertain. V was shortened by 0 bases and J by 2 bases, with 8 bases between the two germline ends. CDR1 is SGDLS, CDR2 YYNGEE, per germline. The CDR3 spans 15 residues.

This chain joins TRBV11-2 and TRBJ2-2; 10 bases agree with TRBD1. Trimming at V came to 7 bases and at J to 3 bases, leaving 5 bases not matched to a gene. CDR1 is SGHAT and CDR2 is FQNNGV in the germline V gene. This CDR3 spans 15 amino acids. The CDR3 DNA sequence: TGTGCCAGCAACGCCGGGACAGGGGACACCGGGGAGCTGTTTTTT. Its translation is CASNAGTGDTGELFF.

The chain recombines TRBV7-3 with TRBJ2-1; 14 nucleotides align to TRBD2. Germline-derived CDR1 and CDR2 are SGHTA and FQGTGA. V lost 5 bases and J lost 3; bases outside the gene matches: 3. The CDR3 has 16 amino acids. CDR3 residues: CASSVGTSGGYNEQFF. The CDR3 nucleotides are TGTGCCAGCAGCGTAGGGACTAGCGGGGGCTACAATGAGCAGTTCTTC.

V and J are TRBV11-2 and TRBJ1-6, with a weak D call TRBD1 (6 bases). The CDR3 totals 16 residues. Trimming shortened V by 3 bases and J by 2 bases, and 11 bases separated the two germline ends. Germline values: CDR1 SGHAT, CDR2 FQNNGV. CDR3 sequence reads: CASSFGGMAYNSPLHF. The CDR3, as DNA: TGTGCCAGCAGCTTTGGGGGCATGGCCTATAATTCACCCCTCCACTTT.

The CDR3 DNA is TGTGCCAGCAGCATCTGGGACAGGGACTACGAGCAGTACTTC. Protein sequence: CASSIWDRDYEQYF. The genes are TRBV5-6 and TRBJ2-7; TRBD1 matches at 9 bases. Germline V lookup: CDR1 SGHDT, CDR2 YYEEEE. The trim removed 4 bases at V and 3 bases at J, leaving 5 bases unmatched. The CDR3 loop spans 14 amino acids. The full variable domain, in which reference TRBV5-6 and TRBJ2-7 provide the parts outside the CDR3, is DAGVTQSPTHLIKTRGQQVTLRCSPKSGHDTVSWYQQALGQGPQFIFQYYEEEERQRGNFPDRFSGHQFPNYSSELNVNALLLGDSALYLCASSIWDRDYEQYFGPGTRLTVT.

V usage is TRBV14 and J usage is TRBJ1-1; TRBD1 is a possible D gene (6 bases). The CDR3 length is 13 residues. Trimming stripped 5 bases from V and 4 bases from J, with 11 bases between. CDR1 is SGHDN and CDR2 is FVKESK in the germline V gene. CDR3 residues: CASSFSTGTEAFF. The CDR3 DNA sequence: TGTGCCAGCAGCTTTTCGACAGGCACTGAAGCTTTCTTT.

This chain uses TRBV3-1 (or the pseudogene TRBV3-2) with TRBJ2-4, with D possibly being TRBD2 (5 bases). There are 17 residues in the CDR3. The V end lost 1 base, the J end lost 3 bases, and 16 bases lay between the germline ends. Germline V gene lookup returns CDR1 LGHDT and CDR2 YNNKEL (reference sequence). Here the CDR3 DNA reads TGTGCCAGCAGCCAAGGCCTCACCGGGGTTGGCAAAAACATTCAGTACTTC. Translation: CASSQGLTGVGKNIQYF.